This TCR beta chain was recovered during a study of T cells after yellow fever vaccination. This clonotype has at least ten counts. This CDR3 is built from 13 residues. The V end lost 6 bases, the J end lost 3 bases, and 10 bases lay between the germline ends. Germline V gives CDR1 SGHTA, CDR2 FQGNSA. TCRdb reprocessed the 5' RACE reads via MiXCR and lists one record per CDR3 protein. The sample contains about 580,000 distinct CDR3 sequences, roughly a sixth of which appear only once. Sequences were derived from PBMCs, sampled less than 6 days after the first yellow fever vaccination. The source is a man aged 18 to 35 who received the YFV17D yellow fever vaccine. This rearrangement joins TRBV7-2 to TRBJ2-3, with D uncertain. The CDR3 DNA reads TGTGCCAGCAGATTGCCTGGGACAGATACGCAGTATTTT. It translates to CASRLPGTDTQYF.